Below are 30 T cell receptor beta chains sequenced from a single sample in a study of control samples from healthy donors and cancer patients. Measured with immunoSEQ multiplex PCR; TCRdb has only the in-frame clones, and not every one. The table shows 60,000 to 95,000 clones, with around 84% occurring only once. Sequencing used blood. The receptor source for this set is a man aged 50 to 60 in good health.

This clone was seen more than once but under ten times. The chain recombines TRBV11-2 with TRBJ2-2, with D perhaps matching TRBD1 or TRBD2 (6 bases each). Looked up from germline, CDR1 is SGHAT and CDR2 is FQNNGV. V lost 5 bases to trimming and J lost 3 bases, with 13 bases between them. The CDR3 spans 15 residues. The CDR3 protein is CASSLKGEDTGELFF. The CDR3 DNA reads as TGTGCCAGCAGCCTCAAGGGGGAGGACACCGGGGAGCTGTTTTTT.

V gene TRBV5-1 combines with J gene TRBJ1-1, with a tentative D call TRBD1 (5 bases). CDR3 length equals 15 residues. The germline CDR1 and CDR2 sequences are SGHRS and YFSETQ. V was pared by 1 base and J by 0 bases, with 10 bases between. The CDR3, as DNA: TGCGCCAGCAGCTTGTTAGACAGCTTGAACACTGAAGCTTTCTTT. Protein sequence: CASSLLDSLNTEAFF.

V is TRBV14 and J is TRBJ1-2; D is uncertain. The CDR3 spans 15 residues. The V and J ends lost 1 base and 2 bases respectively, with 11 bases between them. Germline CDR1 is SGHDN and CDR2 is FVKESK. This CDR3 reads CASSQGTTMNYGYTF. CDR3 DNA: TGTGCCAGCAGCCAAGGCACTACCATGAACTATGGCTACACCTTC.

The gene calls are TRBV5-8 and TRBJ1-1, with 8 nucleotides matching TRBD1. With 0 bases clipped from V and 3 bases from J, the junction kept 4 bases outside the gene matches. Germline V gives CDR1 SGHTS, CDR2 YDEGEE. The CDR3 spans 15 residues. This CDR3 reads CASSLAGGGHTEAFF. The CDR3 nucleotides read TGTGCCAGCAGCTTGGCAGGGGGCGGGCACACTGAAGCTTTCTTT.

The chain uses TRBV24-1 and TRBJ1-4; maybe TRBD1 (5 bases). The CDR3 spans 14 residues. Germline V CDR1 and CDR2: KGHDR, SFDVKD. The ends were cut back, 4 bases at V and 3 bases at J, with 8 bases in the middle. CDR3 residues: CATSDPGANEKLFF. The CDR3 nucleotides are TGTGCCACCAGTGACCCGGGGGCTAATGAAAAACTGTTTTTT.

V gene TRBV4-1 combines with J gene TRBJ1-5; D gene ambiguous. CDR3 length: 18 amino acids. Trimming took off 0 bases at V and 4 bases at J, with 19 bases between the two ends. The germline V gene has CDR1 MGHRA and CDR2 YSYEKL. In nucleotides, the CDR3 is TGCGCCAGCAGCCAAGATCCAGGCAGCCGCCTGGTGAATCAGCCCCAGCATTTT. It encodes CASSQDPGSRLVNQPQHF.

The CDR3 DNA follows: TGTGCCAGCAGGGGAAACAGGGAGACGCAGTATTTT. Protein sequence: CASRGNRETQYF. The chain has TRBV11-2 and TRBJ2-3; tentative D call: TRBD1 (6 bases). CDR1 is SGHAT and CDR2 is FQNNGV in the germline V gene. The CDR3 runs 12 residues. Trimming left V 6 bases short and J 9 bases short, with 13 bases between.

V usage is TRBV19 and J usage is TRBJ2-1; no clear D. Deletions cut 3 bases from V and 7 bases from J, with 7 bases between. The CDR3 is made up of 12 amino acids. Per the germline V gene, CDR1 is LNHDA and CDR2 is SQIVND (reference sequence). CDR3 amino acids: CASSIQMNEQFF. CDR3 coding DNA: TGTGCCAGTAGTATCCAAATGAATGAGCAGTTCTTC.

The chain joins TRBV11-2 to TRBJ2-7; the D gene is possibly TRBD2 (5 bases). V lost 4 bases to trimming and J lost 2 bases, with 12 bases between them. The germline V gene has CDR1 SGHAT and CDR2 FQNNGV. The CDR3 contains 14 residues. The CDR3 sequence is CASSSGLSPYEQYF. CDR3 nucleotides: TGTGCCAGCAGCTCCGGACTTTCCCCCTACGAGCAGTACTTC.

The rearrangement uses TRBV4-3 and TRBJ2-3; TRBD2 aligns across 7 bases. The CDR3 covers 15 residues. The trim removed 0 bases at V and 4 bases at J, leaving 4 bases unmatched. CDR1 and CDR2 from the germline V gene are LGHNA and YSLEER. CDR3 sequence: CASSQETSKADTQYF. In nucleotides, the CDR3 is TGCGCCAGCAGCCAAGAGACTAGCAAGGCAGATACGCAGTATTTT.

The chain links TRBV6-1 to TRBJ2-1; 8 bases line up with TRBD2. Germline CDR1 MNHNS, CDR2 SASEGT. V was clipped by 1 base and J by 10 bases; unmatched bases: 6. The CDR3 extends over 14 amino acids. CDR3 residues: CASSEEGSGMEQFF. The CDR3, as DNA: TGTGCCAGCAGTGAAGAGGGTAGCGGGATGGAGCAGTTCTTC.

The rearrangement joins TRBV6-1 to TRBJ1-1; D is possibly TRBD1 (5 bases). The V and J ends lost 1 base and 11 bases respectively, with 14 bases between them. CDR1 is MNHNS and CDR2 is SASEGT in the germline V gene. The CDR3 totals 13 residues. The CDR3 nucleotides read TGTGCCAGCAGTGAAGAGTGGAGGGGCCAGGCTTTCTTT. Its protein is CASSEEWRGQAFF.

This rearrangement joins TRBV7-2 to TRBJ2-1, with 7 nucleotides matching TRBD2. Trimming at V came to 6 bases and at J to 3 bases, leaving 8 bases not matched to a gene. The CDR3 runs 15 residues. Germline lookup yields CDR1 SGHTA and CDR2 FQGNSA. The CDR3 coding sequence is TGTGCCAGCAGGGAAAAGCGGGACGGCTACAATGAGCAGTTCTTC. It translates to CASREKRDGYNEQFF. The full variable domain, rest sourced from reference TRBV7-2 and TRBJ2-1, is GAGVSQSPSNKVTEKGKDVELRCDPISGHTALYWYRQSLGQGLEFLIYFQGNSAPDKSGLPSDRFSAERTGGSVSTLTIQRTQQEDSAVYLCASREKRDGYNEQFFGPGTRLTVL.

V gene TRBV5-1 combines with J gene TRBJ2-3, with D possibly called TRBD1 or TRBD2 (7 bases each). The CDR3 sequence is 14 residues long. CDR1 SGHRS and CDR2 YFSETQ come from the germline V gene. V dropped 4 bases and J dropped 6 bases, with 15 bases sitting between them. DNA of the CDR3: TGCGCCAGCAGCCCGCAGGGGGGGGCGGATACGCAGTATTTT. It encodes CASSPQGGADTQYF.

As regards this clone: At the DNA level, this CDR3 is encoded by other sequences in the same sample as well. The chain has TRBV18 and TRBJ2-5; 9 bases are a match to TRBD2. Trimming cost V 1 base and J 4 bases; bases outside gene matches: 13. The CDR3 spans 18 residues. Germline loops: CDR1 KGHSH, CDR2 LQKENI. The CDR3 DNA reads TGTGCCAGCTCACCACGAGGGCCTAGCGGGACGCGGGGAGAGACCCAGTACTTC. Amino acid sequence: CASSPRGPSGTRGETQYF.

The genes are TRBV9 and TRBJ1-1; no firm D call. Germline values: CDR1 SGDLS, CDR2 YYNGEE. The CDR3 totals 13 residues. Trimming shortened V by 0 bases and J by 6 bases, and 9 bases separated the two germline ends. The DNA for the CDR3 is TGTGCCAGCAGCGTAGACGGAAACGCTGAAGCTTTCTTT. It encodes CASSVDGNAEAFF.

The V call is TRBV24-1, the J call TRBJ1-1; 7 nucleotides agree with TRBD1. Germline values: CDR1 KGHDR, CDR2 SFDVKD. The CDR3 extends over 13 amino acids. The trim removed 4 bases at V and 10 bases at J, leaving 8 bases unmatched. CDR3 coding DNA: TGTGCCACCAGTGAATATACAGGGGTGGGAGCTTTCTTT. Translated: CATSEYTGVGAFF.

The chain is built from TRBV4-3 and TRBJ2-3; 8 bases line up with TRBD1. This CDR3 region has 16 residues. CDR1 and CDR2 (germline): LGHNA, YSLEER. V lost 0 bases to trimming and J lost 2 bases; unmatched junction nucleotides: 4. CDR3: CASSQDGTGPTDTQYF. The CDR3 DNA reads TGCGCCAGCAGCCAAGATGGGACAGGACCCACAGATACGCAGTATTTT.

For the CDR3, the DNA is TGTGCCAGCAGCCAAGTGGTGTCCTCTGGAAACACCATATATTTT. Its protein is CASSQVVSSGNTIYF. This chain links TRBV4-2 with TRBJ1-3; D uncertain. V lost 1 base and J lost 0, with 7 bases in between. Germline assignment: CDR1 LGHNA and CDR2 YNFKEQ. The CDR3 consists of 15 residues.

This chain connects TRBV5-6 to TRBJ2-5; 7 positions match TRBD1. The CDR3 covers 13 residues. The ends lost 6 bases at V and 5 bases at J; junction bases unmatched: 7. Looked up from germline, CDR1 is SGHDT and CDR2 is YYEEEE. The DNA for the CDR3 is TGTGCCAGCACTGTACAGGGGTGGGAGACCCAGTACTTC. Amino acids: CASTVQGWETQYF.

This chain joins TRBV18 and TRBJ2-1; D is ambiguous. The CDR3 loop spans 16 amino acids. Germline V gene lookup returns CDR1 KGHSH and CDR2 LQKENI. Between the trimmed V and J ends, which lost 0 bases and 8 bases, there was a span of 17 bases. CDR3 bases: TGTGCCAGCTCACCACCCACCAGTTCGGGTCGGGATGAGCAGTTCTTC. It is translated as CASSPPTSSGRDEQFF.

This chain joins TRBV18 and TRBJ2-3; 8 positions agree with TRBD1. The germline V gene has CDR1 KGHSH and CDR2 LQKENI. The CDR3 contains 15 residues. The ends lost 3 bases at V and 2 bases at J; junction bases unmatched: 4. In DNA form, the CDR3 reads TGTGCCAGCTCACCGAAGGGACAGGACACAGATACGCAGTATTTT. Translation gives CASSPKGQDTDTQYF.

The chain combines TRBV6-2 or TRBV6-3 with TRBJ2-7, with 10 bases identical to TRBD1. V trimming: 2 bases; J trimming: 5 bases; junction bases outside the gene matches: 6. CDR1 MNHEY and CDR2 SVGEGT come from the germline V gene. There are 15 residues in the CDR3. For the CDR3, the DNA is TGTGCCAGCAGTTACGGGACAGGGGTTGGCGACGAGCAGTACTTC. Translation gives CASSYGTGVGDEQYF.

This clone showed up just once. The CDR3 reads CASRRTSGSYNEQFF. CDR3 DNA: TGTGCCAGCAGGCGTACTAGCGGGAGCTACAATGAGCAGTTCTTC. This sequence joins TRBV11-3 and TRBJ2-1; 11 positions match TRBD2. Trimming took 6 bases from V and 3 from J; bases not matched to a gene: 4. This CDR3 has 15 residues. Germline assignment: CDR1 SGHNT and CDR2 YENEEA.

The J gene is TRBJ1-1, the V gene TRBV19; D is unclear. Trimming stripped 6 bases from V and 11 bases from J, with 19 bases between. The CDR3 has 13 amino acids. Germline values: CDR1 LNHDA, CDR2 SQIVND (reference sequence). The CDR3 nucleotides read TGTGCCAGTAGCTCGATCGGAGCACTTGGTGCTTTCTTT. Translating it yields CASSSIGALGAFF.

CDR3 sequence (DNA): TGTGCCAGCAGCTTAGTAGGAGCGGGAGGGCCTATCACCGGGGAGCTGTTTTTT. Encoded protein: CASSLVGAGGPITGELFF. The chain carries TRBV7-2 and TRBJ2-2; 10 bases fit TRBD2. Germline trimming cut 1 base from V and 4 bases from J; bases unmatched to any gene: 9. Germline V lookup: CDR1 SGHTA, CDR2 FQGNSA. This CDR3 has 18 residues.

J is TRBJ2-3 and V is TRBV6-2 or TRBV6-3; tentatively, D is TRBD2 (5 bases). The germline CDR1 and CDR2 sequences are MNHEY and SVGEGT. CDR3 length: 16 residues. V lost 6 bases and J 2 bases, leaving 18 bases between the germline ends. This chain's CDR3 is CASSLRRPQSTDTQYF. In DNA form, the CDR3 reads TGTGCCAGCAGCTTACGGAGGCCGCAATCCACAGATACGCAGTATTTT.

This chain uses TRBV15 with TRBJ1-6, with D maybe TRBD1 (5 bases). This CDR3 region has 18 residues. Trimming cost V 3 bases and J 5 bases, with 20 bases left between them. Germline CDR1 and CDR2: LNHNV and YYDKDF (reference sequence). CDR3 nucleotide sequence: TGTGCCACCAGCAGGGGCTCAGGGACGGGACTCAATAATTCACCCCTCCACTTT. Encoded protein: CATSRGSGTGLNNSPLHF.

The rearrangement links TRBV7-3 to TRBJ2-2, with D possibly matching TRBD1 (5 bases). The length of the CDR3 is 17 residues. The V and J ends lost 2 bases and 2 bases respectively, with 15 bases between them. Germline V gene data show CDR1 as SGHTA and CDR2 as FQGTGA. CDR3 coding DNA: TGTGCCAGCAGCTTAGAGTTGTGGGGCAGCAACACCGGGGAGCTGTTTTTT. Its translation is CASSLELWGSNTGELFF.

This clone was detected a few times. J is TRBJ2-1 and V is TRBV9; 11 bases fit TRBD2. Trimming took 0 bases from V and 4 from J; bases not matched to a gene: 3. Germline loops: CDR1 SGDLS, CDR2 YYNGEE. The CDR3 is made up of 16 amino acids. The CDR3, as DNA: TGTGCCAGCAGCGTAGCCGGGACTAGCGGTTACAATGAGCAGTTCTTC. Translating it yields CASSVAGTSGYNEQFF.